Below, 24 T cell receptor beta chains from the same sample are listed, as sequenced in a study of tumor and adjacent non-tumor tissue in lung cancer. Three rounds of nested PCR, following a modified ARM-PCR protocol, produced the TCRbeta library. TCRdb reprocessed the multiplex PCR reads via MiXCR and lists one record per CDR3 protein. Among over 40,000 distinct CDR3 sequences listed, roughly 60% were seen once. This sample's RNA came from whole unsorted tissue. This non-tumor lung sample came from over 3 cm beyond the tumor edge. The specimen was distant non-tumor lung tissue. The receptors come from a middle-aged woman with non-small cell lung cancer.

This chain joins TRBV5-1 and TRBJ1-1; D remains ambiguous. CDR1 SGHRS and CDR2 YFSETQ come from the germline V gene. V was clipped by 4 bases and J by 7 bases, with 17 bases between them. The CDR3 has 14 residues. DNA of the CDR3: TGCGCCAGCAGCCCCGCTGGGCGGTACAATGAAGCTTTCTTT. Translation gives CASSPAGRYNEAFF.

As to this clonotype: An end of the junction does not agree with germline; a read error may underlie this. The rearrangement links TRBV13 to TRBJ1-2, with D tentatively TRBD1 (5 bases). CDR1 PRHDT and CDR2 FYEKMQ come from the germline V gene (reference sequence). CDR3 length equals 16 residues. In DNA form, the CDR3 reads TGTGCCAGTAGCCGCGGGACCTCTACATCCGGATATGGCAACACCTTC. The encoded protein is CASSRGTSTSGYGNTF.

The chain carries TRBV28 and TRBJ1-4; the D gene is possibly TRBD1 (5 bases). The germline V and J ends were trimmed by 5 bases and 8 bases, with 21 bases remaining between them. This CDR3 region has 16 residues. CDR1 and CDR2 (germline): MDHEN, SYDVKM. The CDR3 spells CASSVLRDSTLEKLFF. The CDR3 nucleotides are TGTGCCAGCAGTGTGTTACGCGACAGTACTTTGGAAAAACTGTTTTTT. Together with reference TRBV28 and TRBJ1-4, the CDR3 gives the full variable domain: DVKVTQSSRYLVKRTGEKVFLECVQDMDHENMFWYRQDPGLGLRLIYFSYDVKMKEKGDIPEGYSVSREKKERFSLILESASTNQTSMYLCASSVLRDSTLEKLFFGSGTQLSVL.

This clonotype was counted many times. The genes are TRBV5-4 and TRBJ2-7; maybe TRBD1 (5 bases). Trimming took off 3 bases at V and 6 bases at J, with 19 bases between the two ends. Germline V gene sequence: CDR1 SGHNT, CDR2 YYREEE (reference sequence). This CDR3 comprises 15 residues. CDR3 DNA sequence: TGTGCCAGCAGCTCACAGGACCAGTACAAGGTCGAGCAGTACTTC. It is translated as CASSSQDQYKVEQYF. Full variable domain (outside the CDR3, taken from reference TRBV5-4 and TRBJ2-7): ETGVTQSPTHLIKTRGQQVTLRCSSQSGHNTVSWYQQALGQGPQFIFQYYREEENGRGNFPPRFSGLQFPNYSSELNVNALELDDSALYLCASSSQDQYKVEQYFGPGTRLTVT.

Only a few counts were recorded for this clonotype. Compared with germline, one end of the junction differs, possibly owing to a read error. This chain uses TRBV11-2 with TRBJ2-2; no reliable D call. Per germline, CDR1 SGHAT and CDR2 FQNNGV. CDR3 length: 14 amino acids. The CDR3 loop is CASSGRLTTGQLFF. The DNA of the CDR3 is TGTGCCAGCAGCGGACGACTTACGACCGGGCAGCTATTTTTT.

The gene calls are TRBV5-1 and TRBJ2-7; TRBD1 might be the D (6 bases). V was clipped by 2 bases and J by 2 bases, with 14 bases between them. Germline V lookup: CDR1 SGHRS, CDR2 YFSETQ. The CDR3 loop spans 15 amino acids. CDR3 DNA sequence: TGCGCCAGCAGCTTATCGGACAGCCCTGCCTACGAGCAGTACTTC. This sequence encodes CASSLSDSPAYEQYF.

The chain carries TRBV30 and TRBJ2-7; tentatively, D is TRBD1 (5 bases). The V end was cut by 5 bases, the J end by 4 bases, with 21 bases between. CDR1 is GTSNPN, CDR2 SVGIG, per germline (reference sequence). The CDR3 is 15 amino acids. CDR3 sequence reads: CAWDRPGRATYEQYF. The CDR3 DNA is TGTGCCTGGGATCGCCCTGGCAGGGCCACATACGAGCAGTACTTC.

This clonotype was detected only once. This may be a read error: a much more frequent sequence differs by one nucleotide. The V and J genes are TRBV20-1 and TRBJ2-3, with 8 bases matching TRBD2. The CDR3 runs to 13 residues. Germline V gives CDR1 DFQATT, CDR2 SNEGSKA (reference sequence). The CDR3 spells CSARAGAPDTRYF. The CDR3 DNA sequence: TGCAGTGCAAGAGCGGGGGCCCCAGATACGCGGTATTTT.

This clonotype came up once. The junction and the germline gene differ at one end; a read error may be behind it. Written as DNA, the CDR3 is TGTGTCAGCAGCTTAATTCCGCCGGGGGTAGTGCAATACTTC. The encoded protein is CVSSLIPPGVVQYF. This chain uses TRBV11-2 with TRBJ2-7, with D tentatively TRBD2 (6 bases). The CDR3 runs to 14 residues. Germline values: CDR1 SGHAT, CDR2 FQNNGV.

As for this clonotype: Germline and junction disagree at one end, which may indicate a read error. The J gene is TRBJ2-4, the V gene TRBV30, with D uncertain. The germline CDR1 and CDR2 sequences are GTSNPN and SVGIG (reference sequence). The CDR3 is 13 amino acids. CDR3 sequence: CAWSLIERNIQYF. The CDR3 DNA sequence: TGTGCTTGGAGTCTGATAGAACGAAACATTCAGTACTTC.

This sequence joins TRBV11-3 and TRBJ1-1; possibly TRBD1 for D (6 bases). The germline CDR1 and CDR2 sequences are SGHNT and YENEEA. This CDR3 has 12 amino acids. The CDR3 loop is CGTRTANTEAFF. In DNA, the CDR3 is TGTGGCACCCGGACAGCTAACACTGAAGCTTTCTTT.

Notes on this clonotype: A much larger clone lies a single base off, so this may be a read error. V gene TRBV7-9 combines with J gene TRBJ2-1; 13 bases are shared with TRBD2. Germline V gene lookup returns CDR1 SEHNR and CDR2 FQNEAQ (reference sequence). This CDR3 spans 15 amino acids. The CDR3: CPSSRTSGSYNEQFF. In DNA form, the CDR3 reads TGTCCCAGCAGTCGGACTAGCGGGAGCTACAATGAGCAGTTCTTC.

Worth noting for this clonotype: It may be a read error: a sequence one base away is much more abundant. The J gene is TRBJ2-1, the V gene TRBV5-1, with 11 bases matching TRBD2. Germline V gene lookup returns CDR1 SGHRS and CDR2 YFSETQ. The CDR3 contains 17 residues. The V segment lost 0 bases and the J segment 4 bases; nucleotides outside the gene matches: 6. CDR3 in amino acids: CASSLAPGLAEYNEQFF. The CDR3 region has the DNA TGCGCCAGCAGCTTGGCGCCGGGACTAGCGGAGTACAATGAGCAGTTCTTC.

With respect to this clonotype: A read error may produce the germline difference seen at one junction end. This chain uses TRBV6-6 with TRBJ2-5; tentatively, D is TRBD1 (5 bases). Germline CDR1 and CDR2: MNHNY and SVGAGI (reference sequence). The CDR3 covers 13 residues. The CDR3 DNA follows: TGTACCAGCAGCCGCAGGGTGGACGAGACCCAGTACTTC. Its translation: CTSSRRVDETQYF.

Concerning this clonotype: An end of the junction does not agree with germline; a read error may underlie this. This chain connects TRBV20-1 to TRBJ2-7, with 9 bases aligning to TRBD2. The CDR3 sequence is 18 residues long. CDR1 DFQATT and CDR2 SNEGSKA come from the germline V gene (reference sequence). Here the CDR3 reads CTARDWASGDHGGSEQHF. CDR3 DNA: TGCACTGCTAGAGATTGGGCTAGCGGGGACCATGGGGGCTCCGAGCAGCACTTC.

V gene TRBV6-5 combines with J gene TRBJ1-5; no clear D gene. V was cut by 6 bases and J by 5 bases, with 11 bases left in between. CDR3 length: 13 amino acids. In germline, CDR1 is MNHEY, CDR2 SVGAGI. The CDR3, as DNA: TGTGCCAGCAGCTCTTCCCCATATCAGCCCCAGCATTTT. This gives the protein CASSSSPYQPQHF.

This clonotype was counted a few times. The junction differs from germline at one of its ends, possibly a read error. This chain uses TRBV5-4 with TRBJ2-7, with TRBD1 as a possible D gene (5 bases). Germline V gene data show CDR1 as SGHNT and CDR2 as YYREEE (reference sequence). The CDR3 contains 14 residues. The CDR3 nucleotides read TGTGCCAGTAGCTGGGGCGGAAAAACCCACGAGCAGTACTTC. Protein sequence: CASSWGGKTHEQYF.

Worth noting for this clonotype: One base away lies a much larger clone, so this may be a sequencing read error. This chain links TRBV30 with TRBJ1-1; D is unresolved. The CDR3 extends over 13 amino acids. Trimming left V 5 bases short and J 3 bases short, with 13 bases between. The germline V gene encodes CDR1 GTSNPN and CDR2 SVGIG (reference sequence). As DNA, the CDR3 is TGTGCCTGGTGTGAGGGCAGCCACACTGAAGCTTTCTTT. It specifies CAWCEGSHTEAFF.

In regard to this clonotype: It may be a read error: a sequence one base away is much more abundant. The chain employs TRBV30 and TRBJ2-1; the D gene is possibly TRBD2 (5 bases). The V end lost 7 bases, the J end lost 4 bases, and 17 bases lay between the germline ends. The germline V gene encodes CDR1 GTSNPN and CDR2 SVGIG (reference sequence). This CDR3 has 14 residues. The CDR3 bases are TGTGCCTCGGGGAATCTAGTGGGATACAATGAGCAGTTCTTC. Its protein is CASGNLVGYNEQFF.

This clonotype was found a few times. This may come from a read error, since a much larger clone is one base off. The V call is TRBV5-4, the J call TRBJ2-5, with 9 bases fitting TRBD1. The CDR3 is 14 amino acids. The germline V gene has CDR1 SGHNT and CDR2 YYREEE (reference sequence). After removal of 4 bases from V and 0 bases from J, the junction contained 1 base not matched to a gene. The CDR3: CASSRTGDQETQYF. CDR3 nucleotide sequence: TGTGCCAGCAGCCGGACAGGGGACCAAGAGACCCAGTACTTC.

About this clonotype itself: A read error may account for a junction end that differs from germline. The rearrangement links TRBV5-1 to TRBJ2-6; maybe TRBD1 (6 bases). Germline V gene data show CDR1 as SGHRS and CDR2 as YFSETQ. The CDR3 has 15 amino acids. The CDR3 protein is CASSQRGSGANILTF. As DNA, the CDR3 is TGCGCCAGCAGCCAGAGGGGGTCTGGGGCCAACATCCTGACTTTC. Looking up the rest from reference TRBV5-1 and TRBJ2-6 gives the full variable domain: KAGVTQTPRYLIKTRGQQVTLSCSPISGHRSVSWYQQTPGQGLQFLFEYFSETQRNKGNFPGRFSGRQFSNSRSEMNVSTLELGDSALYLCASSQRGSGANILTFGAGSRLTVL.

This clonotype came up many times. The chain joins TRBV30 to TRBJ2-7; D is possibly TRBD1 or TRBD2 (5 bases each). The length of the CDR3 is 15 residues. CDR1 and CDR2 from the germline V gene are GTSNPN and SVGIG (reference sequence). The germline V and J ends were trimmed by 1 base and 1 base, with 14 bases remaining between them. Written as DNA, the CDR3 is TGTGCCTGGAGTGCCGGGGCCCTTGCATCCTACGAGCAGTACTTC. Protein sequence: CAWSAGALASYEQYF.

As to this clonotype: A read error may account for a junction end that differs from germline. CDR3 protein: CASSSLGWDTGAFF. In DNA, the CDR3 is TGTGCCAGCAGTAGCCTGGGATGGGACACTGGAGCTTTCTTT. The genes are TRBV6-5 and TRBJ1-1; D possibly corresponds to TRBD1 (6 bases). CDR1 and CDR2 from the germline V gene are MNHEY and SVGAGI. The CDR3 is 14 residues long.

This chain connects TRBV2 to TRBJ2-5, with 7 bases matching TRBD2. Germline V lookup: CDR1 SNHLY, CDR2 FYNNEI. With 0 bases clipped from V and 9 bases from J, the junction kept 7 bases outside the gene matches. This CDR3 contains 14 residues. The CDR3 loop reads CASSEALAREAQYF. In DNA form, the CDR3 reads TGTGCCAGCAGTGAAGCTTTAGCACGGGAGGCCCAGTACTTC.